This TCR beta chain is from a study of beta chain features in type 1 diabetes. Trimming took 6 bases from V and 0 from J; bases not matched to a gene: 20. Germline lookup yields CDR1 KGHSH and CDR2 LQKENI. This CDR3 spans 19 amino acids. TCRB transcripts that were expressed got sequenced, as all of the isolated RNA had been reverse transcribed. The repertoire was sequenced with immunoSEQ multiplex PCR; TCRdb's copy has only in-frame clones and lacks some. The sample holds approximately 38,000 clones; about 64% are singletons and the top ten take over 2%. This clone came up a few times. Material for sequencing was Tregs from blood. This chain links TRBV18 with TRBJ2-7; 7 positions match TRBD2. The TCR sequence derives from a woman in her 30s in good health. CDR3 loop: CASSPSLASGGARSYEQYF. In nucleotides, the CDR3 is TGTGCCAGCTCTCCGTCCCTGGCTAGCGGAGGCGCCCGCTCCTACGAGCAGTACTTC.